The 13 T cell receptor beta chains reported below all come from one sample, sequenced in a study of T cell changes during pregnancy in multiple sclerosis. Sequencing was performed with immunoSEQ multiplex PCR; in TCRdb, only in-frame clones are kept and a portion is missing. The sample includes tens of thousands of clones, approximately 90% of them seen just once. The specimen was CD4+ T cells from peripheral blood mononuclear cells, collected in the third trimester of pregnancy. The receptors derive from a female donor in good health, enrolled as a control in a pregnancy study.

The chain uses TRBV9 and TRBJ2-1; a possible D gene is TRBD2 (6 bases). Trimming stripped 2 bases from V and 6 bases from J, with 18 bases between. Germline CDR1 reads SGDLS; CDR2 reads YYNGEE. The CDR3 is 16 amino acids. CDR3 loop: CASSVAGTEVSNEQFF. In nucleotides, the CDR3 is TGTGCCAGCAGCGTGGCCGGGACTGAGGTTAGCAATGAGCAGTTCTTC. Looking up the rest from reference TRBV9 and TRBJ2-1 gives the full variable domain: DSGVTQTPKHLITATGQRVTLRCSPRSGDLSVYWYQQSLDQGLQFLIQYYNGEERAKGNILERFSAQQFPDLHSELNLSSLELGDSALYFCASSVAGTEVSNEQFFGPGTRLTVL.

This clone has a single count. The chain carries TRBV5-1 and TRBJ2-3; D may be TRBD2 (5 bases). Looked up from germline, CDR1 is SGHRS and CDR2 is YFSETQ. The CDR3 has 14 residues. Trimming took off 0 bases at V and 3 bases at J, with 8 bases between the two ends. CDR3 residues: CASSLGESTDTQYF. The CDR3 region has the DNA TGCGCCAGCAGCTTGGGGGAGTCGACAGATACGCAGTATTTT.

This clone was counted once. The V call is TRBV7-6, the J call TRBJ1-2; 11 bases are a match to TRBD1. Germline V gives CDR1 SGHVS, CDR2 FNYEAQ. The length of the CDR3 is 17 residues. J gave up 1 base and V 1 base, and 5 bases lay outside the gene matches. The CDR3 reads CASSLEAGQGGNYGYTF. CDR3 nucleotides: TGTGCCAGCAGCTTAGAAGCGGGACAGGGGGGTAACTATGGCTACACCTTC.

The chain joins TRBV27 to TRBJ2-7; D call uncertain. This CDR3 has 12 amino acids. Between the trimmed V and J ends, which lost 4 bases and 2 bases, there was a span of 6 bases. From germline, CDR1 is MNHEY and CDR2 SMNVEV (reference sequence). CDR3 DNA sequence: TGTGCCAGCAGTTCCTTAACCTACGAGCAGTACTTC. The encoded protein is CASSSLTYEQYF.

The chain couples TRBV19 to TRBJ2-7; D possibly corresponds to TRBD2 (6 bases). Germline-derived CDR1 and CDR2 are LNHDA and SQIVND (reference sequence). The CDR3 length is 16 residues. V was trimmed by 1 base and J by 6 bases, leaving 19 bases between them. CDR3 sequence (DNA): TGTGCCAGTAGTATAGCCGGGCAGGACTTCGGGGGCGAGCAGTACTTC. This sequence encodes CASSIAGQDFGGEQYF.

The rearrangement links TRBV29-1 to TRBJ2-5; possible D gene TRBD1, 6 bases. From germline, CDR1 is SQVTM and CDR2 ANQGSEA. The CDR3 contains 15 residues. Trimming removed 4 bases at V and 5 bases at J, with 20 bases between. CDR3 DNA: TGCAGCGTTGGAAGAACAGGGAAGGGGCCCGAGACCCAGTACTTC. Amino acids: CSVGRTGKGPETQYF.

The chain has TRBV19 and TRBJ1-2; D gene ambiguous. The CDR3 sequence is 13 residues long. V was trimmed by 5 bases and J by 3 bases, leaving 10 bases between them. Germline V gene data show CDR1 as LNHDA and CDR2 as SQIVND (reference sequence). The DNA for the CDR3 is TGTGCCAGTAGTGCACAGATCCACTATGGCTACACCTTC. This sequence encodes CASSAQIHYGYTF. Combining the CDR3 with reference TRBV19 and TRBJ1-2 gives the whole variable domain DGGITQSPKYLFRKEGQNVTLSCEQNLNHDAMYWYRQDPGQGLRLIYYSQIVNDFQKGDIAEGYSVSREKKESFPLTVTSAQKNPTAFYLCASSAQIHYGYTFGSGTRLTVV.

The J gene is TRBJ2-2, the V gene TRBV7-2; 15 bases match TRBD2. The germline V gene has CDR1 SGHTA and CDR2 FQGNSA. This CDR3 has 16 amino acids. V was clipped by 6 bases and J by 6 bases; unmatched bases: 5. In DNA, the CDR3 is TGTGCCAGCAGTCCGGGACTAGCGGGAGGCGCCGGGGAGCTGTTTTTT. Its protein is CASSPGLAGGAGELFF.

The chain combines TRBV19 with TRBJ1-5; TRBD1 might be the D (6 bases). The CDR3 has 16 residues. Germline lookup yields CDR1 LNHDA and CDR2 SQIVND (reference sequence). The V end lost 5 bases, the J end lost 0 bases, and 14 bases lay between the germline ends. CDR3: CASSLPGQNSNQPQHF. As DNA, the CDR3 is TGTGCCAGTAGTCTTCCAGGACAGAATAGCAATCAGCCCCAGCATTTT.

The gene calls are TRBV7-3 and TRBJ1-1, with a weak D call TRBD1 (6 bases). Germline V gives CDR1 SGHTA, CDR2 FQGTGA. The CDR3 is 13 amino acids. The ends were cut back, 6 bases at V and 0 bases at J, with 8 bases in the middle. CDR3 DNA sequence: TGTGCCAGCAGACAGGGTGTGAACACTGAAGCTTTCTTT. Translated, it gives CASRQGVNTEAFF.

V gene TRBV5-1 combines with J gene TRBJ1-4, with TRBD1 matching over 9 bases. This CDR3 contains 14 residues. V lost 3 bases and J lost 6; bases outside the gene matches: 3. CDR1 and CDR2 (germline): SGHRS, YFSETQ. DNA of the CDR3: TGCGCCAGCAGCTCGGGACAGGGTGATGAAAAACTGTTTTTT. Translation gives CASSSGQGDEKLFF.

This chain uses TRBV12-2 with TRBJ1-4. TRBV12-2 is reported as a pseudogene. This CDR3 has 16 residues. As DNA, the CDR3 is TGTGCAAGTCGCTTAGTAGGGCCGGACTACAATGAAAAACTGTTTTTT. Residues: CASRLVGPDYNEKLFF.

The chain employs TRBV27 and TRBJ1-2; no clear D. The germline CDR1 and CDR2 sequences are MNHEY and SMNVEV (reference sequence). The CDR3 covers 14 residues. V lost 4 bases and J 4 bases, leaving 13 bases between the germline ends. The CDR3 DNA reads TGTGCCAGCAGTTCCCCCCGAGCGAGCTATGGCTACACCTTC. Amino acid sequence: CASSSPRASYGYTF.